This note documents a single TCR beta chain sequence. A few counts support this clonotype. What this receptor recognizes is not known. No base quality values were provided; no much bigger clone lies one nucleotide off. A patient counted as having stable Graves' hyperthyroidism if no progression to ophthalmopathy occurred over 18 months of follow-up. Hyperthyroidism patients were newly diagnosed, had a disease duration of under 2 months, and were aged 18 to 65 years. Patients with uncontrolled infections, other autoimmune diseases, pregnancy or lactation were excluded. Diagnoses were established on the basis of clinical symptoms, serum thyroxine and TRAb, thyroid ultrasound, and orbital computed tomography. PBMCs were isolated from 10 ml of fresh peripheral blood by Ficoll-Paque density gradient centrifugation. Total RNA was extracted using Trizol reagent, and RNA quality was assessed on an Agilent 2100 Bioanalyzer.

Amplification of TCR beta CDR3 regions was carried out from RNA transcripts. For the first round of RT-PCR on the TCR CDR3, the HTBI primer set was used together with the Qiagen OneStep RT-PCR kit. A second multiplex PCR round built the libraries, followed by size selection and purification. Sequencing of the libraries was done on an Illumina HiSeq2000 using paired-end 100 bp reads. For the original study's pipeline: SOAPnuke was used to process the raw data, throwing out any read that contained adapters or uncalled bases, had a mean Phred below 15, or lacked an exact constant-primer or identifier match. COPE v1.2.5 was used to merge the high-quality paired reads, and each unique nucleotide sequence was defined as a clonotype. Clonotypes were aligned to IMGT TRBV, TRBD and TRBJ reference segments using MiTCR v1.1. Analysis was restricted to V-J combinations with a frequency above 0.0001, which covered about 99% of repertoires. The TCS score was defined as F50 (clonal expansion) divided by E x V (chaos), with BLOSUM62-based TCRdist calculated between CDR3 peptides within each V-J. Welch's t-statistics and random forest reduced fewer than 550 V-J features to about 12, which were used in a naive Bayes classifier (R e1071). The raw public data were reprocessed by TCRdb itself: fastp quality trimming at Q25, MiXCR clonotype calling, in-frame beta chains only. CDR3 protein sequences are deduplicated, and each keeps its most common genes and DNA. It is TCRdb's table, rather than the study itself, that gives the V and J calls and clone size. The sample table lists about 210,000 distinct CDR3 sequences, 17% of them with a count of one. The ten largest clones take up approximately 46% of the sample.

The source of the sample is a study of T cells in Graves' hyperthyroidism and ophthalmopathy (dated by TCRdb to 2018 to 2020). At the level of the whole study: Peripheral blood samples were taken at initial diagnosis, before any treatment was given. To identify TCR V-J signatures that set the groups apart, the researchers used a discovery cohort of approximately 98 patients, made up of about 44 with Graves' ophthalmopathy and some 58 with stable Graves' hyperthyroidism. An independent validation cohort of about 19 hyperthyroidism patients and about 15 patients who later progressed to ophthalmopathy tested prospective prediction of ophthalmopathy. For training and testing, the 95 to 100 patients in the discovery cohort were randomly divided in a 7:3 ratio. In six Graves' hyperthyroidism patients, the study also compared T-cell repertoires from thyroid tissue with T-cell repertoires from blood. After blood sampling, hyperthyroidism patients were treated with methimazole at a starting dose of 30 mg daily, and ophthalmopathy patients were treated with high-dose intravenous methylprednisolone. The paper describes TCR Vbeta CDR3 sequencing of about 140 peripheral blood samples, made up of roughly 40 ophthalmopathy patients, approximately 73 hyperthyroidism patients and roughly 17 progressor patients. Here is what the overall study found, with its caveats: Most expanded thyroid clonotypes (frequency above 0.001) were also detected in blood, suggesting blood repertoires may reflect thyroid immune responses. No statistical method was used to fix the sample size in advance, and group allocation was not hidden from the investigators. A model built on a 13 V-J signature distinguished ophthalmopathy from stable hyperthyroidism, reaching around 90% sensitivity and around 82% specificity in cross-validation and 80%/75% in testing. In validation, progression to ophthalmopathy was predicted by the model with 55% to 71% sensitivity and roughly 72% specificity, a median of around 5.9 months before onset.

The germline ends are 14 bases apart after V is trimmed by 5 bases and J by 12 bases. In the germline V gene (reference sequence), CDR1 corresponds to LNHDA and CDR2 to SQIVND. From cysteine to phenylalanine, the CDR3 is 12 amino acids long. Only the CDR3 part of the read is kept: 36 bases, read in frame from the first base. The receptor was isolated from a man aged 50-60 years with Graves' hyperthyroidism. Sequenced input: blood. The sequence is built from TRBV19 and TRBJ2-1; the D region possibly corresponds to TRBD2 (7 bases align). The CDR3 has the sequence CASSHREGGQFF. Read as DNA, the sequence is TGTGCCAGTAGTCACAGGGAGGGGGGGCAGTTCTTC.